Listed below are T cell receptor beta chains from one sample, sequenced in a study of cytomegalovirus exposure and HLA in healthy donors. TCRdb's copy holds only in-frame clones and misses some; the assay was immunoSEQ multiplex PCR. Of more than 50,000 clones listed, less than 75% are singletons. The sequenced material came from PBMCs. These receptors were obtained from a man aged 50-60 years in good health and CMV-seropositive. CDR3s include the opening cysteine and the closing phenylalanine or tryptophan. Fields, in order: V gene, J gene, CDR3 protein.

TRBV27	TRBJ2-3	CASSSRTSGRADTQYF
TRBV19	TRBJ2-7	CASSIGTGSSYEQYF
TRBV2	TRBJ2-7	CASSRDISYEQYF
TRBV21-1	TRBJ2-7	CASSKAPPSGRAEARLVYEQYF
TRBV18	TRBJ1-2	CASSPGQGNGYTF
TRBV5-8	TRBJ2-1	CAKTQDEQFF
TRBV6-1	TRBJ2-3	CASSPRSTGSDTQYF
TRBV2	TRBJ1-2	CASSEHGTGLGYTF
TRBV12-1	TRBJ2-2	CASSHRPGGGGPNTGELFF
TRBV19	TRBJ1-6	CASSGQGNSPLHF
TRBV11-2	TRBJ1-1	CASRFHRGGSEAFF